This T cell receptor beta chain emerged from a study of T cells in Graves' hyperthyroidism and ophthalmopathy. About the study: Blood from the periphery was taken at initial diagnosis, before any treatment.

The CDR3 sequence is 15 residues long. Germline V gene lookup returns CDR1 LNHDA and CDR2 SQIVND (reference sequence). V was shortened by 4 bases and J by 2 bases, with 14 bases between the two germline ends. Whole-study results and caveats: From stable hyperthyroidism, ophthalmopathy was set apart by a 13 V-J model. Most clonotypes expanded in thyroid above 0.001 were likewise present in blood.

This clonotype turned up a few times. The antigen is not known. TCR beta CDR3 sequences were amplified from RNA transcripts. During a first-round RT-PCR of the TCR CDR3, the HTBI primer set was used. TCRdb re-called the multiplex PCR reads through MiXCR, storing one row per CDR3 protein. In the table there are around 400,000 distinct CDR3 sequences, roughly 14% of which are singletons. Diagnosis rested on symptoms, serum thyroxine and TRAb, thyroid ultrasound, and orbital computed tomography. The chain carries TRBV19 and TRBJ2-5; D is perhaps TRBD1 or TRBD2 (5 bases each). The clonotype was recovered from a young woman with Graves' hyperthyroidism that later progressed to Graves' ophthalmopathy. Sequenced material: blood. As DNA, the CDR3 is TGTGCCAGTAGTAATAACCGGGGCCTTCAAGAGACCCAGTACTTC. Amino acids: CASSNNRGLQETQYF.